In this sample, the clone carrying this T cell receptor (beta chain) turned up a few times. The CDR3 runs 14 residues. Germline V gene sequence: CDR1 SGHTA, CDR2 FQGTGA. V was cut by 2 bases and J by 6 bases, with 12 bases left in between. The data originate from a study of patients and donors after allogeneic stem cell transplantation. TCRdb reanalysed the RT-PCR reads using MiXCR and keeps one entry per CDR3 protein. The data hold about 4,200 distinct CDR3 sequences, with about a sixth observed a single time. The chain links TRBV7-3 to TRBJ2-3, with D perhaps assigned TRBD1 or TRBD2 (5 bases each). Sequencing was done on a sample of blood, either unsorted or a sorted T cell fraction (not recorded which). This TCR came from a human donor who was either an allogeneic HSCT recipient or a stem cell or donor lymphocyte infusion donor (not recorded which). It is not recorded whose cells these are; they may come from a transplant donor. CDR3 bases: TGTGCCAGCAGCTTAGGGCTAGCAGGGGATACGCAGTATTTT. It is translated as CASSLGLAGDTQYF.